A single sample gave rise to the 10 T cell receptor beta chains below, sequenced in a study of cytomegalovirus exposure and HLA in healthy donors. The primer mix had 60 Vbeta and 13 Jbeta primers. This table comes from immunoSEQ multiplex PCR, and its TCRdb copy is limited to in-frame clones, with some not included. The sample gives around 130,000 clones, approximately 82% of which show up once; under 3% is in the top ten. Sequenced material: PBMCs. The receptors were sampled from a woman aged 18-29 years in good health and CMV-seropositive.

This chain's CDR3 is CASSLVQGTDTQYF. The CDR3 DNA follows: TGCGCCAGCAGCTTGGTTCAGGGCACAGATACGCAGTATTTT. The J gene is TRBJ2-3, the V gene TRBV5-1; D gene ambiguous. CDR3 length: 14 residues. Trimming pared 0 bases from V and 1 base from J, leaving 6 bases between. Germline loops: CDR1 SGHRS, CDR2 YFSETQ.

The rearrangement joins TRBV10-1 to TRBJ2-3, with 7 positions matching TRBD1. The CDR3 spans 13 residues. CDR1 and CDR2 (germline): WNHNN, SYGVQD (reference sequence). Trimming removed 6 bases from V and 3 bases from J; junction bases left unmatched: 3. CDR3 coding DNA: TGCGCCAGCAGCGGACAGGTGACAGATACGCAGTATTTT. Translation gives CASSGQVTDTQYF.

The V gene is TRBV5-1, the J gene TRBJ1-1; 8 nucleotides align to TRBD1. CDR1 SGHRS and CDR2 YFSETQ come from the germline V gene. V lost 2 bases to trimming and J lost 2 bases; unmatched junction nucleotides: 5. CDR3 length: 15 residues. The CDR3 here is CASSLRTGPNTEAFF. The CDR3 coding sequence is TGCGCCAGCAGCTTACGGACAGGGCCAAACACTGAAGCTTTCTTT.

The rearrangement joins TRBV4-1 to TRBJ2-5, with TRBD2 as a possible D gene (5 bases). The CDR3 sequence is 15 residues long. CDR1 is MGHRA and CDR2 is YSYEKL in the germline V gene. V was pared by 1 base and J by 1 base, with 10 bases between. The CDR3 protein is CASSQVGRGQETQYF. The CDR3 region has the DNA TGCGCCAGCAGCCAAGTCGGACGGGGCCAAGAGACCCAGTACTTC.

The chain joins TRBV18 to TRBJ2-2, with TRBD1 identical over 8 bases. V was clipped by 4 bases and J by 0 bases; unmatched bases: 4. CDR1 and CDR2 from the germline V gene are KGHSH and LQKENI. The CDR3 is 16 residues long. DNA of the CDR3: TGTGCCAGCTCACTAACAGGGGGTTCGAACACCGGGGAGCTGTTTTTT. It encodes CASSLTGGSNTGELFF.

This clone was recorded only once. The chain employs TRBV7-3 and TRBJ2-2, with 7 bases matching TRBD1. The CDR3 runs 14 residues. The trim removed 4 bases at V and 5 bases at J, leaving 4 bases unmatched. Germline V gene sequence: CDR1 SGHTA, CDR2 FQGTGA. CDR3 region: CASSSGTETGELFF. The CDR3 coding sequence is TGTGCCAGCAGCTCCGGGACAGAGACCGGGGAGCTGTTTTTT.

The chain couples TRBV7-3 to TRBJ2-5, with 8 positions matching TRBD2. The J call may be incorrect, as the DNA end agrees better with TRBJ2-7. Germline V lookup: CDR1 SGHTA, CDR2 FQGTGA. The CDR3 covers 16 residues. The CDR3 loop reads CASSLDGGASPGEQYF. CDR3 DNA: TGTGCCAGCAGCTTAGACGGGGGGGCCTCGCCGGGCGAGCAGTACTTC.

In its sample, this clone was seen a few times. The chain joins TRBV14 to TRBJ2-3; 10 bases are a match to TRBD2. The V gene end was trimmed by 5 bases and the J gene end by 2 bases; junction bases not matched to a gene: 4. CDR3 length: 15 residues. The V gene's germline CDR1 is SGHDN and CDR2 FVKESK. The CDR3 spells CASSTLAGATDTQYF. CDR3 DNA: TGTGCCAGCAGCACCCTAGCGGGGGCCACAGATACGCAGTATTTT.

This clone showed up just a few times. V usage is TRBV5-6 and J usage is TRBJ2-2, with 10 nucleotides matching TRBD1. V shed 2 bases, J shed 4 bases, and the junction held 2 bases outside the gene matches. The CDR3 consists of 15 residues. The germline CDR1 and CDR2 sequences are SGHDT and YYEEEE. CDR3 DNA sequence: TGTGCCAGCAGCTTCGGGACAGGGGCCACCGGGGAGCTGTTTTTT. Amino acids: CASSFGTGATGELFF. Complete variable domain (other parts from reference TRBV5-6 and TRBJ2-2): DAGVTQSPTHLIKTRGQQVTLRCSPKSGHDTVSWYQQALGQGPQFIFQYYEEEERQRGNFPDRFSGHQFPNYSSELNVNALLLGDSALYLCASSFGTGATGELFFGEGSRLTVL.

V is TRBV28 and J is TRBJ1-5; D is unresolved. V was pared by 6 bases and J by 0 bases, with 15 bases between. Looked up from germline, CDR1 is MDHEN and CDR2 is SYDVKM. This CDR3 has 16 amino acids. This CDR3 reads CASSPSGRDSNQPQHF. The CDR3 region has the DNA TGTGCCAGCAGCCCATCCGGGAGAGATAGCAATCAGCCCCAGCATTTT.